The subject of this entry is one T cell receptor beta chain. As originally analysed: Researchers report that nucleated cell counts were estimated from reference gene primer amplification. Using immunoSEQ multiplex PCR, the repertoire was profiled, and TCRdb retains in-frame clones only, with some absent. V, J and clone size derive from that table, while D and trimming were established from the DNA sequence. The sample carries about 190,000 clones, 90% recorded once. Trimming left V 5 bases short and J 7 bases short, with 3 bases between. The CDR3 runs 11 residues. Germline CDR1 is SGHAT and CDR2 is FQNNGV. The data stem from a study of blood T cell repertoires in COVID-19. Whole-study context: T cells, B-cell-depleted T cells, or PBMCs supplied cDNA or gDNA.

V and J are TRBV11-2 and TRBJ1-6; D unresolved. Sequenced material: peripheral blood. The origin of this receptor is a man in his forties or fifties with acute or convalescent COVID-19. The chain's CDR3 is CASSLNSPLHF. DNA of the CDR3: TGTGCCAGCAGCCTAAATTCACCCCTCCACTTT.